This T cell receptor (beta chain) is drawn from a study of memory CD4+ T cells and cytomegalovirus serostatus. As processed by the authors: After removing out-of-frame reads, over 2 million distinct TCRbeta sequences remained. TCRdb's copy holds only in-frame clones and misses some; the assay was immunoSEQ multiplex PCR. V and J calls and clone size are copied from that table; D and trimming were computed from the DNA. The sample has about 75,000 clones, around 80% seen once. This clone was found once. The sort gate was single viable CD3+CD4+CD8-CD45RO+ cells for memory CD4+ T cells. Germline V lookup: CDR1 SGHDT, CDR2 YYEEEE. This CDR3 has 18 amino acids. The V and J ends lost 0 bases and 2 bases, in that order; junction bases with no gene match: 10.

Sequencing was done on a sample of memory CD4+ T cells from blood. The TCR sequence derives from an adult in good health and CMV-seropositive. The chain couples TRBV5-6 to TRBJ2-3; TRBD1 matches 9 bases. The CDR3 DNA sequence: TGTGCCAGCAGCTTGGGCCCCACCGGGACAGGGAACACAGATACGCAGTATTTT. Its translation is CASSLGPTGTGNTDTQYF.